Listed below are T cell receptor beta chains from one sample, sequenced in a study of human T cells and chemical hapten exposure. TCRdb re-called the RACE reads through MiXCR, storing one row per CDR3 protein. Of some 74,000 distinct CDR3 sequences listed, under 15% are singletons. Specimen: whole blood, collected in connection with sensitization to the hapten diphenylcyclopropenone (DPC). These TCRs come from a woman between 50 and 59 years old with alopecia areata. Some clones in this sample may be carry-over from other donors' samples. Both conserved end residues are part of each CDR3. The D gene is left open where the match is weak. For some rows the clone size is stated as once, few or many, or as a class when expanded; others skip it.

TRBD1	many	TRBJ1-1	TRBV7-2	CASSSSRGAGFFTEAFF	TGTGCCAGCAGCTCCAGCAGGGGGGCAGGGTTTTTCACTGAAGCTTTCTTT
TRBD2	many	TRBJ2-7	TRBV25-1	CASSEYAGVPDSYEQYF	TGTGCCAGCAGTGAATATGCGGGAGTGCCCGACTCCTACGAGCAGTACTTC
NA	many	TRBJ2-2	TRBV6-5	CASSYRSLAGELFF	TGTGCCAGCAGTTACCGGAGCCTGGCCGGGGAGCTGTTTTTT
TRBD2	NA	TRBJ2-3	TRBV19	CASSSSFRLARPDTQYF	TGTGCCAGTAGTTCCTCGTTCAGACTAGCGCGCCCAGATACGCAGTATTTT
TRBD2	many	TRBJ2-5	TRBV7-6	CASSNGLAATQYF	TGTGCCAGCAGCAACGGACTAGCGGCGACCCAGTACTTC
TRBD1	few	TRBJ1-2	TRBV7-2	CASSPRTGTYGYTF	TGTGCCAGCAGCCCCCGGACAGGGACCTATGGCTACACCTTC
TRBD2	many	TRBJ2-5	TRBV20-1	CSARTSGGQETQYF	TGCAGTGCGAGGACTAGCGGGGGCCAAGAGACCCAGTACTTC
NA	NA	TRBJ2-1	TRBV7-2	CASSFFEEQFF	TGTGCCAGCAGCTTTTTCGAGGAGCAGTTCTTC
TRBD2	once	TRBJ2-3	TRBV3-1	CASSSGTSRVDTQYF	TGTGCCAGCAGTTCCGGGACTAGCAGAGTAGATACGCAGTATTTT
NA	NA	TRBJ2-2	TRBV5-4	CASSLSVIRGTGELFF	TGTGCCAGCAGCCTATCGGTGATTCGGGGCACCGGGGAGCTGTTTTTT
NA	many	TRBJ1-6	TRBV20-1	CSVGDLYNSPLHF	TGCAGTGTCGGGGACCTCTATAATTCACCCCTCCACTTT
TRBD1	few	TRBJ1-1	TRBV12-3/TRBV12-4	CASSRDRDLAEAFF	TGTGCCAGCAGTCGGGACAGGGATCTGGCTGAAGCTTTCTTT
NA	NA	TRBJ2-1	TRBV28	CASSLLRNEQFF	TGTGCCAGCAGTTTGTTGCGGAATGAGCAGTTCTTC
TRBD2	many	TRBJ2-7	TRBV11-2	CASSRGTSYEQYF	TGTGCCAGCAGCCGCGGGACTAGCTACGAGCAGTACTTC
TRBD2	many	TRBJ2-2	TRBV7-6	CASSSSGSANWFTNTGELFF	TGTGCCAGCAGCTCTAGCGGGAGTGCTAATTGGTTTACGAACACCGGGGAGCTGTTTTTT
TRBD2	many	TRBJ2-5	TRBV12-3/TRBV12-4	CASSPSTSEQETQYF	TGTGCCAGCAGCCCATCGACTAGCGAACAAGAGACCCAGTACTTC
NA	many	TRBJ2-3	TRBV6-5	CASSYRDTQYF	TGTGCCAGCAGTTACCGGGATACGCAGTATTTT
NA	few	TRBJ1-2	TRBV12-3/TRBV12-4	CASSLQTRERYTF	TGTGCCAGCAGCCTTCAGACAAGAGAACGCTACACCTTC
NA	NA	TRBJ1-1	TRBV29-1	CSVEGVTEAFF	TGCAGCGTTGAGGGGGTCACTGAAGCTTTCTTT
NA	NA	TRBJ1-1	TRBV5-4	CASSLAGPRNTEAFF	TGTGCCAGCAGCTTGGCCGGGCCGAGGAACACTGAAGCTTTCTTT
TRBD1	NA	TRBJ1-2	TRBV29-1	CSVDITGEGTF	TGCAGCGTCGACATTACAGGGGAGGGCACCTTC
TRBD1	NA	TRBJ1-1	TRBV29-1	CSVEQGGNTEAFF	TGCAGCGTGGAGCAGGGGGGGAACACTGAAGCTTTCTTT
TRBD1	few	TRBJ1-5	TRBV28	CASRAGQFNQPQHF	TGTGCCAGCAGGGCGGGACAGTTCAATCAGCCCCAGCATTTT
NA	many	TRBJ2-3	TRBV27	CASSLARETRRNTDTQYF	TGTGCCAGCAGTTTAGCTCGGGAGACTAGGAGAAACACAGATACGCAGTATTTT
NA	NA	TRBJ2-1	TRBV9	CASSTGNEQFF	TGTGCCAGCAGCACGGGTAATGAGCAGTTCTTC
NA	many	TRBJ2-1	TRBV28	CASRPGQAYNEQFF	TGTGCCAGCAGGCCGGGACAAGCCTACAATGAGCAGTTCTTC
TRBD2	NA	TRBJ2-7	TRBV7-6	CASSLNRMTSGGTYEQYF	TGTGCCAGCAGCTTAAACCGTATGACTAGCGGGGGGACCTACGAGCAGTACTTC
NA	NA	TRBJ1-2	TRBV2	CASADSPTYGYTF	TGTGCCAGCGCCGACAGTCCTACGTATGGCTACACCTTC
TRBD1	NA	TRBJ1-2	TRBV29-1	CSATGGDYGYTF	TGCAGCGCAACAGGGGGTGACTATGGCTACACCTTC
TRBD1	many	TRBJ2-7	TRBV6-5	CASSYSLGTGGPSYEQYF	TGTGCCAGCAGTTACTCCCTCGGGACAGGGGGTCCCTCCTACGAGCAGTACTTC
NA	NA	TRBJ1-1	TRBV7-8	CASSATVFTEAFF	TGTGCCAGCAGCGCTACAGTTTTTACTGAAGCTTTCTTT
NA	few	TRBJ1-5	TRBV28	CASSLFLTVATPNQPQHF	TGTGCCAGCAGTTTATTTTTAACCGTGGCGACCCCTAATCAGCCCCAGCATTTT
TRBD1	many	TRBJ2-7	TRBV15	CATSRDRTGAEQYF	TGTGCCACCAGCAGAGATCGCACAGGGGCCGAGCAGTACTTC
TRBD1	NA	TRBJ1-5	TRBV12-3/TRBV12-4	CASSDRPGGIHQPQHF	TGTGCCAGCAGCGACCGCCCAGGGGGCATCCATCAGCCCCAGCATTTT
NA	NA	TRBJ1-1	TRBV10-3	CAIRATDSNTEAFF	TGTGCCATCAGGGCTACGGACTCGAACACTGAAGCTTTCTTT
NA	many	TRBJ1-5	TRBV3-1	CASSQSSGVNQPQHF	TGTGCCAGCAGCCAATCATCAGGGGTGAATCAGCCCCAGCATTTT
TRBD1	many	TRBJ2-1	TRBV5-1	CASSLGTGGSSYNEQFF	TGCGCCAGCAGCTTGGGGACAGGTGGGAGCTCCTACAATGAGCAGTTCTTC
NA	many	TRBJ2-3	TRBV19	CASASQGTDTQYF	TGTGCCAGTGCCAGCCAAGGCACAGATACGCAGTATTTT
NA	many	TRBJ2-7	TRBV6-5	CASRVTDSVVEQYF	TGTGCCAGCAGGGTTACGGACAGCGTGGTCGAGCAGTACTTC
NA	NA	TRBJ1-1	TRBV9	CASSVILGGAEAFF	TGTGCCAGCAGCGTGATCCTTGGGGGGGCTGAAGCTTTCTTT
NA	many	TRBJ2-7	TRBV27	CASSLSVRGNEQYF	TGTGCCAGCAGTTTATCGGTGAGGGGGAACGAGCAGTACTTC
NA	many	TRBJ1-5	TRBV3-1	CASSQGGLYSNQPQHF	TGTGCCAGCAGCCAAGGCGGACTTTATAGCAATCAGCCCCAGCATTTT
NA	NA	TRBJ1-3	TRBV11-2	CASSLLGNRWGSGNTIYF	TGTGCCAGCAGCTTATTGGGGAACCGATGGGGCTCTGGAAACACCATATATTTT
TRBD2	NA	TRBJ2-1	TRBV25-1	CASSEPGLGYNEQFF	TGTGCCAGCAGTGAACCGGGACTAGGATACAATGAGCAGTTCTTC
TRBD2	many	TRBJ2-2	TRBV20-1	CSASSLGLAVTGELFF	TGCAGTGCTAGTTCTCTCGGACTAGCGGTCACCGGGGAGCTGTTTTTT
TRBD1	NA	TRBJ2-7	TRBV6-1	CASSEALGQGEYEQYF	TGTGCCAGCAGTGAAGCGCTGGGACAGGGGGAGTACGAGCAGTACTTC
NA	many	TRBJ1-2	TRBV15	CATSRDYVYGYTF	TGTGCCACCAGCAGAGACTACGTCTATGGCTACACCTTC
NA	NA	TRBJ2-3	TRBV2	CASSGGPVGEGTDTQYF	TGTGCCAGCAGCGGAGGGCCAGTTGGAGAGGGAACAGATACGCAGTATTTT
NA	many	TRBJ1-1	TRBV20-1	CSARRGAMNTEAFF	TGCAGTGCTCGCCGGGGGGCTATGAACACTGAAGCTTTCTTT
NA	many	TRBJ1-2	TRBV11-2	CASSLAPDRNYGYTF	TGTGCCAGCAGCTTAGCCCCGGACAGAAACTATGGCTACACCTTC
TRBD1	few	TRBJ1-5	TRBV7-2	CASSPDRGQPQHF	TGTGCCAGCAGCCCCGACAGGGGCCAGCCCCAGCATTTT
NA	NA	TRBJ2-3	TRBV10-3	CAIARDSSFTDTQYF	TGTGCCATCGCTAGGGACTCCAGCTTCACAGATACGCAGTATTTT
TRBD1	few	TRBJ1-2	TRBV2	CASSEGQGLGYTF	TGTGCCAGCAGTGAAGGACAGGGACTTGGCTACACCTTC
NA	NA	TRBJ1-2	TRBV7-9	CASSFKANYGYTF	TGTGCCAGCAGCTTCAAAGCTAACTATGGCTACACCTTC
NA	NA	TRBJ1-1	TRBV27	CASSLLGLMNTEAFF	TGTGCCAGCAGTTTGCTAGGGCTCATGAACACTGAAGCTTTCTTT
NA	few	TRBJ2-2	TRBV29-1	CSGGTDVFANTGELFF	TGCAGCGGCGGGACAGACGTATTCGCGAACACCGGGGAGCTGTTTTTT
TRBD2	many	TRBJ2-3	TRBV7-2	CASSWQTLSGGSTDTQYF	TGTGCCAGCAGCTGGCAAACCCTTAGCGGGGGCTCCACAGATACGCAGTATTTT